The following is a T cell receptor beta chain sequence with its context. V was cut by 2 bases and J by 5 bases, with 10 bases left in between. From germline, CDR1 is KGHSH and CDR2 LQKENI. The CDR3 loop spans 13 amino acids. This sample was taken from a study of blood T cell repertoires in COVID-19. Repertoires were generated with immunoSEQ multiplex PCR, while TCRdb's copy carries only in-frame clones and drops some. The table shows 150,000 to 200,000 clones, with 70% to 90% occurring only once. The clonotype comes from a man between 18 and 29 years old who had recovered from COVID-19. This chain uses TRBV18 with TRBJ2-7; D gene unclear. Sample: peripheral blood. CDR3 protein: CASSPMAKNEQYF. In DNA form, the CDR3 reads TGTGCCAGCTCACCAATGGCCAAGAACGAGCAGTACTTC.